This T cell receptor (beta chain) was identified in a study of T cell responses to AZD1222 COVID-19 vaccine. Points from the study as a whole: Clonal diversity may have been underestimated, and the donors were mostly white British, with more females than males.

Produced via immunoSEQ multiplex PCR; TCRdb's table is partial and in-frame only. The data show 150,000 to 180,000 clones, roughly 90% seen once. This clone has just one count. No antigen is known for it. The length of the CDR3 is 11 residues. Trimming stripped 10 bases from V and 6 bases from J, with 13 bases between. Looked up from germline, CDR1 is MNHEY and CDR2 is SVGAGI. The origin of this receptor is an adult in good health. The sample consisted of peripheral blood, taken on day 0 of AZD1222 vaccination. This chain links TRBV6-5 with TRBJ2-7, with no clear D. The CDR3 spells CATTLGREQYF. The CDR3 region has the DNA TGTGCCACCACCCTCGGGCGCGAGCAGTACTTC.